One sample yielded the 16 T cell receptor beta chains listed below, sequenced in a study of T cells after yellow fever vaccination. TCRdb used MiXCR to reprocess the 5' RACE reads, holding one entry per CDR3 protein. The sample holds a few hundred thousand distinct CDR3 sequences, roughly 3.9% seen once. The starting material was PBMCs, obtained 5 days after the yellow fever booster vaccination. These receptors were taken from a man aged 18 to 35 who received the YFV17D yellow fever vaccine.

This clonotype has at least ten counts. This rearrangement joins TRBV20-1 to TRBJ2-1; 14 bases are a match to TRBD2. Trimming removed 5 bases from V and 6 bases from J; junction bases left unmatched: 12. Germline CDR1 is DFQATT and CDR2 is SNEGSKA (reference sequence). CDR3 length: 17 amino acids. The CDR3: CSAPGLAGGFPSNEQFF. CDR3 nucleotide sequence: TGCAGTGCTCCCGGACTAGCGGGGGGATTCCCGTCCAATGAGCAGTTCTTC.

Concerning this clonotype: It may be a read error: a sequence one base away is much more abundant. The CDR3 is CASSWDSVSGNTIYF. In DNA form, the CDR3 reads TGTGCCAGCAGCTGGGACAGCGTCTCTGGAAACACCATATATTTT. The chain is built from TRBV11-2 and TRBJ1-3; 7 nucleotides match TRBD1. This CDR3 is 15 amino acids long. Germline CDR1 and CDR2: SGHAT and FQNNGV. Trimming at V came to 4 bases and at J to 0 bases, leaving 3 bases not matched to a gene.

This clonotype was seen a handful of times. V usage is TRBV27 and J usage is TRBJ2-3, with D possibly being TRBD1 (5 bases). CDR3 length: 15 residues. Germline CDR1 reads MNHEY; CDR2 reads SMNVEV (reference sequence). Trimming pared 6 bases from V and 7 bases from J, leaving 20 bases between. The CDR3 here is CASSTEGASSHTQYF. For the CDR3, the DNA is TGTGCCAGCAGCACGGAAGGGGCCAGCTCCCATACGCAGTATTTT.

The chain links TRBV6-5 to TRBJ2-7, with D maybe TRBD2 (6 bases). Trimming stripped 5 bases from V and 5 bases from J, with 19 bases between. Germline V lookup: CDR1 MNHEY, CDR2 SVGAGI. There are 15 residues in the CDR3. CDR3: CASSPQLGGLDEQYF. The CDR3 DNA reads as TGTGCCAGCAGTCCCCAGTTGGGAGGCCTCGACGAGCAGTACTTC.

This clonotype was detected only a few times. The chain has TRBV14 and TRBJ2-1, with unresolved D. Trimming left V 2 bases short and J 5 bases short, with 4 bases between. CDR1 SGHDN and CDR2 FVKESK come from the germline V gene. This CDR3 has 12 residues. CDR3 sequence: CASSQRDNEQFF. CDR3 nucleotide sequence: TGTGCCAGCAGCCAAAGAGACAATGAGCAGTTCTTC.

The genes are TRBV12-3 or TRBV12-4 and TRBJ1-5; D remains unclear. Trimming pared 5 bases from V and 7 bases from J, leaving 18 bases between. The CDR3 spans 15 residues. CDR3 bases: TGTGCCAGCAGTCCGCGACGGGCCCTCGGGCAGCCCCAGCATTTT. It codes for CASSPRRALGQPQHF.

This clonotype was observed a few times. This chain links TRBV7-9 with TRBJ1-4, with unresolved D. The CDR3 extends over 17 amino acids. Trimming took 0 bases from V and 6 from J, leaving 17 bases between them. In germline, CDR1 is SEHNR, CDR2 FQNEAQ (reference sequence). The CDR3 DNA sequence: TGTGCCAGCAGCTTAGCGTCCCCGACCGCCGTAGATGAAAAACTGTTTTTT. This codes for CASSLASPTAVDEKLFF.

The chain combines TRBV27 with TRBJ1-5, with no clear D. The CDR3 contains 14 residues. Per the germline V gene, CDR1 is MNHEY and CDR2 is SMNVEV (reference sequence). V was shortened by 2 bases and J by 5 bases, with 10 bases between the two germline ends. CDR3 nucleotide sequence: TGTGCCAGCAGTTTACGGTTGCCGGATCAGCCCCAGCATTTT. This gives the protein CASSLRLPDQPQHF.

There are a few counts of this clonotype. The rearrangement links TRBV5-1 to TRBJ1-1, with D maybe TRBD1 (6 bases). Germline V CDR1 and CDR2: SGHRS, YFSETQ. V lost 3 bases and J lost 5, with 23 bases in between. The CDR3 loop spans 17 amino acids. The CDR3 spells CASSSPVGGRGGTEAFF. In nucleotides, the CDR3 is TGCGCCAGCAGCTCACCTGTGGGGGGGCGCGGGGGGACTGAAGCTTTCTTT.

This clonotype was found many times. V is TRBV18 and J is TRBJ2-7; D ambiguous. CDR3 length: 14 amino acids. Trimming took 2 bases from V and 1 from J, leaving 9 bases between them. Germline V gene sequence: CDR1 KGHSH, CDR2 LQKENI. The CDR3 DNA sequence: TGTGCCAGCTCACCATATCAGGCATCCTACGAGCAGTACGTC. Its protein product is CASSPYQASYEQYV.

This clonotype was detected a few times. The chain is built from TRBV18 and TRBJ2-5, with D maybe TRBD1 (6 bases). V was pared by 3 bases and J by 5 bases, with 13 bases between. The CDR3 runs 14 residues. Germline V CDR1 and CDR2: KGHSH, LQKENI. CDR3 in amino acids: CASSPRQEGETQYF. The CDR3 DNA sequence: TGTGCCAGCTCACCGCGACAGGAAGGGGAGACCCAGTACTTC.

In this sample, this clonotype turned up many times. This chain joins TRBV7-9 and TRBJ1-4, with unresolved D. From germline, CDR1 is SEHNR and CDR2 FQNEAQ (reference sequence). Trimming shortened V by 6 bases and J by 0 bases, and 8 bases separated the two germline ends. The CDR3 totals 14 residues. The CDR3 nucleotides are TGTGCCAGCAGTTCAGTGGCAACTAATGAAAAACTGTTTTTT. Protein sequence: CASSSVATNEKLFF.

The V gene is TRBV27, the J gene TRBJ1-5; D is perhaps TRBD1 (6 bases). V was cut by 6 bases and J by 3 bases, with 12 bases left in between. The CDR3 runs 14 residues. Per the germline V gene, CDR1 is MNHEY and CDR2 is SMNVEV (reference sequence). The CDR3 loop is CASSPEGVNQPQHF. CDR3 in DNA: TGTGCCAGCAGCCCAGAGGGGGTCAATCAGCCCCAGCATTTT.

This clonotype was observed a handful of times. J is TRBJ2-7 and V is TRBV6-2 or TRBV6-3, with 7 nucleotides matching TRBD2. Germline V gene data show CDR1 as MNHEY and CDR2 as SVGEGT. Trimming removed 2 bases from V and 2 bases from J; junction bases left unmatched: 3. CDR3 length: 14 amino acids. For the CDR3, the DNA is TGTGCCAGCAGTTACGAGACTAGCACCTACGAGCAGTACTTC. Its protein is CASSYETSTYEQYF.

This rearrangement joins TRBV20-1 to TRBJ2-3, with TRBD2 matching 8 bases. Germline V gene lookup returns CDR1 DFQATT and CDR2 SNEGSKA (reference sequence). The ends lost 3 bases at V and 2 bases at J; junction bases unmatched: 10. This CDR3 is built from 16 residues. CDR3 protein: CSASTPGLDFTDTQYF. The DNA for the CDR3 is TGCAGTGCTAGCACTCCGGGACTAGACTTCACAGATACGCAGTATTTT.

The chain links TRBV7-2 to TRBJ1-2, with D unclear. The CDR3 extends over 11 amino acids. V was shortened by 6 bases and J by 5 bases, with 7 bases between the two germline ends. Germline V gene lookup returns CDR1 SGHTA and CDR2 FQGNSA. The CDR3 nucleotides are TGTGCCAGCAGTCCCTATTATGGCTACACCTTC. Encoded protein: CASSPYYGYTF.